A single TCR beta chain is shown here with its context. The data were obtained in a study of T-cell reconstitution after alpha-beta-depleted transplantation in children. The germline V and J ends were trimmed by 0 bases and 5 bases, with 14 bases remaining between them. Germline CDR1 reads SGDLS; CDR2 reads YYNGEE. This CDR3 spans 15 amino acids. For TCRbeta, the library was prepared with unique molecular identifiers. TCRdb re-called the PCR reads through MiXCR, storing one row per CDR3 protein. This sample has 200,000 to 250,000 distinct CDR3 sequences; around 12% occur once, and the top ten carry approximately 2.4%.

V and J are TRBV9 and TRBJ2-5; D possibly corresponds to TRBD2 (6 bases). The sequence came from a human donor who donated a stem cell graft to a child with acute lymphoblastic leukemia. Material: PBMCs from the stem cell graft donor, obtained from the stem cell graft. The CDR3, as DNA: TGTGCCAGCAGCGTAGGGCGGGGCCGAGGGGAGACCCAGTACTTC. This gives the protein CASSVGRGRGETQYF.